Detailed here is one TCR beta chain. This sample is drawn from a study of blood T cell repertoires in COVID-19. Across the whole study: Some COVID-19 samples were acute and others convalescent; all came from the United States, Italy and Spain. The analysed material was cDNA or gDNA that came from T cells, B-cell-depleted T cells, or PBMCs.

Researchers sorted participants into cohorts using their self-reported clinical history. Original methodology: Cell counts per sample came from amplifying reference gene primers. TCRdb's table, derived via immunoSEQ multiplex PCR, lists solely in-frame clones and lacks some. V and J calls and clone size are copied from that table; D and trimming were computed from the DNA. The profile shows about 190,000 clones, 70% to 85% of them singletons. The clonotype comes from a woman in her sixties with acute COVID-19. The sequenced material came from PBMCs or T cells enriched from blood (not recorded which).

The CDR3 DNA reads TGTGCCACCAGACAGGGGTCCGAAGCTTTCTTT. The encoded protein is CATRQGSEAFF. The V and J genes are TRBV24-1 and TRBJ1-1; 7 bases are a match to TRBD1. Per germline, CDR1 KGHDR and CDR2 SFDVKD. The CDR3 is made up of 11 amino acids. The V gene end was trimmed by 7 bases and the J gene end by 8 bases; junction bases not matched to a gene: 3.